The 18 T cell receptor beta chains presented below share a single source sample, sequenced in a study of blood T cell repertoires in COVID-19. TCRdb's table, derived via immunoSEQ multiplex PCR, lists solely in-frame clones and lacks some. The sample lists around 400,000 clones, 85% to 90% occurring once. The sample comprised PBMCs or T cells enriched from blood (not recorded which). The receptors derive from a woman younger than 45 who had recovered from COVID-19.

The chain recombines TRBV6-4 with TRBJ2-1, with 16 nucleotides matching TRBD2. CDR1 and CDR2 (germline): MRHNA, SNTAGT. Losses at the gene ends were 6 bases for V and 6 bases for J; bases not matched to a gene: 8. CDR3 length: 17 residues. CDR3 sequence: CASSKGLAGGGGNEQFF. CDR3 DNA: TGTGCCAGCAGCAAGGGACTAGCGGGAGGGGGAGGCAATGAGCAGTTCTTC.

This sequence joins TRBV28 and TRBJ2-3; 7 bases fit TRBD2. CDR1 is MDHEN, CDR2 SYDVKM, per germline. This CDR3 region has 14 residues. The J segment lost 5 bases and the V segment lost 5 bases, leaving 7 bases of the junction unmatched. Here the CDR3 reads CASSKAGTGDTQYF. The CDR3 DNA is TGTGCCAGCAGTAAAGCGGGAACTGGAGATACGCAGTATTTT.

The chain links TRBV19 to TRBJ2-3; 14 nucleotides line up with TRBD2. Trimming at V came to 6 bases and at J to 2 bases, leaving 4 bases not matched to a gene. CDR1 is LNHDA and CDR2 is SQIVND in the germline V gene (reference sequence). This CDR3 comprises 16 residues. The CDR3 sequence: CASRPTSGRATDTQYF. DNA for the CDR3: TGTGCCAGTAGGCCGACTAGCGGGAGGGCCACAGATACGCAGTATTTT.

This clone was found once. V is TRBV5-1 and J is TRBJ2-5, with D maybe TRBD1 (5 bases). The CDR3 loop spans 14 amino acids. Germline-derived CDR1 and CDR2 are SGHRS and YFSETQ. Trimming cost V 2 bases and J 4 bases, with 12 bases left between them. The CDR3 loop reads CASSFLQGGETQYF. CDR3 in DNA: TGCGCCAGCAGCTTTCTGCAGGGCGGAGAGACCCAGTACTTC.

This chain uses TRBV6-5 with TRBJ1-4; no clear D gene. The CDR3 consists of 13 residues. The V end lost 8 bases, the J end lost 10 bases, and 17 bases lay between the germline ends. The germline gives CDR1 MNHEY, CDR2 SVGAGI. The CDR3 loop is CASRGESWGKLFF. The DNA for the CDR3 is TGTGCCAGCCGCGGGGAAAGCTGGGGAAAACTGTTTTTT.

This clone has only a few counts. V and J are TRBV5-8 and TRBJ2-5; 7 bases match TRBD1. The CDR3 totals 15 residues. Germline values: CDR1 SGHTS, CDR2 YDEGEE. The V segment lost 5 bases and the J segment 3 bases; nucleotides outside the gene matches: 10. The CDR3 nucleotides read TGTGCCAGCAGTAACACCGGGACAGAAAAAGAGACCCAGTACTTC. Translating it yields CASSNTGTEKETQYF.

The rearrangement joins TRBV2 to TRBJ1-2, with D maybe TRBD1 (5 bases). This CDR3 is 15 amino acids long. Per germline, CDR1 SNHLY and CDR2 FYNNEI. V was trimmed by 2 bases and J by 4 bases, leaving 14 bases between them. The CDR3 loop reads CASSEFAGRTYGYTF. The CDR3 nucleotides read TGTGCCAGCAGTGAATTCGCGGGGCGAACCTATGGCTACACCTTC.

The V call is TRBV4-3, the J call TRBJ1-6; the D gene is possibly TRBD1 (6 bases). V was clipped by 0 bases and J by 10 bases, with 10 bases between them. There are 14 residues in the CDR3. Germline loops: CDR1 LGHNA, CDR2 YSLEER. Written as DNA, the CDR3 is TGCGCCAGCAGCCAAGATGAGGGGGTCTCACCCCTCCACTTT. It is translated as CASSQDEGVSPLHF.

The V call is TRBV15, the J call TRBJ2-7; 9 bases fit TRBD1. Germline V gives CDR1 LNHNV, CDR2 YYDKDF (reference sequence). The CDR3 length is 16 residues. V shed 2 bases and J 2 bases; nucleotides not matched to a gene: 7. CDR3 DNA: TGTGCCACCAGCAGACCCGGGACAGGGAGCCCCTACGAGCAGTACTTC. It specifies CATSRPGTGSPYEQYF.

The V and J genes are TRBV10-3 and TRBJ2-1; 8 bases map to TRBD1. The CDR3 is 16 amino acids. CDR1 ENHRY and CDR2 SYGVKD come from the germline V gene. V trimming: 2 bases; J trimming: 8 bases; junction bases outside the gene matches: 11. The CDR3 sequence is CAISEGGGTGPDEQFF. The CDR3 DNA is TGTGCCATCAGTGAGGGGGGTGGGACAGGACCCGATGAGCAGTTCTTC.

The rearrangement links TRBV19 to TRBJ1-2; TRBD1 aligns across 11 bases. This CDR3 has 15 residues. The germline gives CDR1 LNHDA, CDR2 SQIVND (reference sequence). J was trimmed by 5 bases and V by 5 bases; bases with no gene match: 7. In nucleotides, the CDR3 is TGTGCCAGTAGTCCGAGGACAGGGGGCGCTTATGGCTACACCTTC. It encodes CASSPRTGGAYGYTF. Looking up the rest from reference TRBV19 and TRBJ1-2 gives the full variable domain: DGGITQSPKYLFRKEGQNVTLSCEQNLNHDAMYWYRQDPGQGLRLIYYSQIVNDFQKGDIAEGYSVSREKKESFPLTVTSAQKNPTAFYLCASSPRTGGAYGYTFGSGTRLTVV.

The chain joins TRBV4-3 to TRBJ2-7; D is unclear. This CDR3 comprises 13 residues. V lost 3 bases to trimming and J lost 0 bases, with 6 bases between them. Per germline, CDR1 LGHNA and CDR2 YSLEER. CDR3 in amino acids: CASSQWHSYEQYF. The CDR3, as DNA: TGCGCCAGCAGCCAGTGGCACTCCTACGAGCAGTACTTC.

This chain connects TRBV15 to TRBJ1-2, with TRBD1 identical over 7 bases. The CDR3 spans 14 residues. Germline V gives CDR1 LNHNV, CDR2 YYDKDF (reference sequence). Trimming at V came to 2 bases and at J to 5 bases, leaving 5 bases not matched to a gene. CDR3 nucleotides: TGTGCCACCAGCAGATTCGGGACAGCGTATGGCTACACCTTC. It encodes CATSRFGTAYGYTF.

In DNA, the CDR3 is TGCAGCGTACGGACACAACTCAATGAGCAGTTCTTC. Its translation: CSVRTQLNEQFF. This rearrangement joins TRBV29-1 to TRBJ2-1; maybe TRBD1 (5 bases). This CDR3 has 12 amino acids. Germline V gene lookup returns CDR1 SQVTM and CDR2 ANQGSEA. Trimming stripped 6 bases from V and 6 bases from J, with 12 bases between.

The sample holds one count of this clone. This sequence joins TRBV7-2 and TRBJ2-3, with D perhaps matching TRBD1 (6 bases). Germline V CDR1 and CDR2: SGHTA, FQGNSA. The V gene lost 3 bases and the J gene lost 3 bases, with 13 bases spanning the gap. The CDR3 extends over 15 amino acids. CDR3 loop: CASSFPGTSTDTQYF. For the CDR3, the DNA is TGTGCCAGCAGCTTTCCAGGGACAAGTACAGATACGCAGTATTTT. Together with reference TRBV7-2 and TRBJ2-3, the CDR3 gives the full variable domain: GAGVSQSPSNKVTEKGKDVELRCDPISGHTALYWYRQSLGQGLEFLIYFQGNSAPDKSGLPSDRFSAERTGGSVSTLTIQRTQQEDSAVYLCASSFPGTSTDTQYFGPGTRLTVL.

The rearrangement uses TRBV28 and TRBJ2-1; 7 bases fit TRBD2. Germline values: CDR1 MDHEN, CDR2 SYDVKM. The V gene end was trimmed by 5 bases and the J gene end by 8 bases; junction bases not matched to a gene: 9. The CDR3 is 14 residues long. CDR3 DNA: TGTGCCAGCAGTCCTCGACTAGCTGACCATGAGCAGTTCTTC. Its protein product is CASSPRLADHEQFF.

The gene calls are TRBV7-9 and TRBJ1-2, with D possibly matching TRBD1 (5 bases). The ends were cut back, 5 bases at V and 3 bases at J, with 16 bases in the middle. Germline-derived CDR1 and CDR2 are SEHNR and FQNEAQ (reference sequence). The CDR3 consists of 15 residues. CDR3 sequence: CASSPVGAYDYGYTF. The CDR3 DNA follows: TGTGCCAGCAGCCCCGTAGGGGCTTATGACTATGGCTACACCTTC.

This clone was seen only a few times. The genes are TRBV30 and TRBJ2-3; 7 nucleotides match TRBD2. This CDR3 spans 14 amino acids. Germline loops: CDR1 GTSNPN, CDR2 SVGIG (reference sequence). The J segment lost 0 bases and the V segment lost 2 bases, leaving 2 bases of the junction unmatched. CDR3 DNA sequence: TGTGCCTGGAGTCTAGCGGTGAGCACAGATACGCAGTATTTT. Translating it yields CAWSLAVSTDTQYF.